The 15 T cell receptor beta chains below were found in one sample sequenced in a study of long-term antiretroviral therapy in people with HIV. Running of the v3.0 immunoSEQ assay took place at survey level. Profiled with immunoSEQ multiplex PCR; TCRdb holds only in-frame clones, not every one. Seen here are 30,000 to 40,000 clones, 65% to 90% observed once, and the top ten hold about 4.3%. Sequenced here: unsorted PBMCs, sampled roughly 3.3 years after starting antiretroviral therapy. The receptor set was obtained from a man between 18 and 29 years old with HIV.

The V call is TRBV5-4, the J call TRBJ1-1, with D maybe TRBD1 (5 bases). CDR1 and CDR2 (germline): SGHNT, YYREEE (reference sequence). This CDR3 contains 14 residues. Trimming stripped 3 bases from V and 4 bases from J, with 13 bases between. Here the CDR3 reads CASSSSGFFTEAFF. The DNA for the CDR3 is TGTGCCAGCAGCTCTTCAGGGTTTTTCACTGAAGCTTTCTTT.

The V gene is TRBV12-5, the J gene TRBJ2-3; the match to TRBD2 covers 15 bases. The V gene's germline CDR1 is LGHNT and CDR2 FRNRAP. After removal of 5 bases from V and 4 bases from J, the junction contained 4 bases not matched to a gene. There are 16 residues in the CDR3. CDR3 DNA sequence: TGTGCTAGTGGTCGGGGACTAGCGGGAGGAGCAGATACGCAGTATTTT. Its protein product is CASGRGLAGGADTQYF.

This rearrangement joins TRBV27 to TRBJ1-1; 9 bases are shared with TRBD1. The CDR3 spans 15 residues. The germline gives CDR1 MNHEY, CDR2 SMNVEV (reference sequence). V lost 5 bases, J lost 0 bases, and 4 bases stayed unmatched. CDR3 sequence: CASSMHRGLNTEAFF. CDR3 nucleotide sequence: TGTGCCAGCAGTATGCACAGGGGGCTGAACACTGAAGCTTTCTTT.

This sequence joins TRBV13 and TRBJ1-2, with D possibly TRBD1 on 6 matching bases. Trimming removed 0 bases from V and 3 bases from J, with 11 bases in between. The CDR3 sequence is 15 residues long. Germline-derived CDR1 and CDR2 are PRHDT and FYEKMQ (reference sequence). CDR3 region: CASSLGPNRDYGYTF. The CDR3 nucleotides are TGTGCCAGCAGCTTAGGCCCTAACAGGGACTATGGCTACACCTTC.

The chain couples TRBV18 to TRBJ1-1, with 8 bases matching TRBD1. The CDR3 has 17 residues. After removal of 2 bases from V and 0 bases from J, the junction contained 8 bases not matched to a gene. Germline CDR1 reads KGHSH; CDR2 reads LQKENI. CDR3 region: CASSPEGQGTMNTEAFF. The CDR3 DNA follows: TGTGCCAGCTCACCAGAAGGACAGGGCACTATGAACACTGAAGCTTTCTTT.

This clone has only one observation. J is TRBJ2-1 and V is TRBV6-5, with TRBD2 matching 7 bases. The CDR3 consists of 15 residues. V was pared by 4 bases and J by 7 bases, with 10 bases of the junction left unmatched. Germline CDR1 and CDR2: MNHEY and SVGAGI. This CDR3 is CASSSPGEGRNEQFF. In nucleotides, the CDR3 is TGTGCCAGCAGTTCCCCGGGGGAGGGGAGGAATGAGCAGTTCTTC.

V and J are TRBV5-1 and TRBJ2-7; TRBD2 matches at 8 bases. The CDR3 runs 15 residues. Trimming cost V 4 bases and J 0 bases; bases outside gene matches: 6. Germline values: CDR1 SGHRS, CDR2 YFSETQ. The CDR3 here is CASSVSGGSSYEQYF. The CDR3 bases are TGCGCCAGCAGCGTCTCGGGGGGGAGCTCCTACGAGCAGTACTTC. The variable domain in full, completed from reference TRBV5-1 and TRBJ2-7, reads KAGVTQTPRYLIKTRGQQVTLSCSPISGHRSVSWYQQTPGQGLQFLFEYFSETQRNKGNFPGRFSGRQFSNSRSEMNVSTLELGDSALYLCASSVSGGSSYEQYFGPGTRLTVT.

This clone has only a few counts. The V call is TRBV4-1, the J call TRBJ2-7; TRBD1 is a possible D gene (6 bases). Germline assignment: CDR1 MGHRA and CDR2 YSYEKL. The length of the CDR3 is 15 residues. The V end lost 2 bases, the J end lost 2 bases, and 13 bases lay between the germline ends. The CDR3 DNA follows: TGCGCCAGCAGCCAATTGGTGGGGGCCCCCTACGAGCAGTACTTC. Translated, it gives CASSQLVGAPYEQYF.

In this sample, this clone turned up once. The rearrangement joins TRBV7-6 to TRBJ1-1; D is uncertain. Germline V CDR1 and CDR2: SGHVS, FNYEAQ. This CDR3 has 16 residues. V was cut by 1 base and J by 4 bases, with 16 bases left in between. CDR3 residues: CASSLELRGSGTEAFF. Written as DNA, the CDR3 is TGTGCCAGCAGCTTAGAACTGAGAGGTTCTGGCACTGAAGCTTTCTTT.

CDR3 coding DNA: TGCAGCCTTCCCGAAGGGAGTGGCTACACCTTC. Amino acids: CSLPEGSGYTF. The rearrangement uses TRBV29-1 and TRBJ1-2; D gene unclear. This CDR3 comprises 11 residues. V was shortened by 8 bases and J by 7 bases, with 14 bases between the two germline ends. CDR1 and CDR2 from the germline V gene are SQVTM and ANQGSEA.

This rearrangement joins TRBV7-9 to TRBJ1-1, with D perhaps matching TRBD1 (6 bases). The CDR3 totals 14 residues. V was shortened by 1 base and J by 3 bases, with 9 bases between the two germline ends. Per the germline V gene, CDR1 is SEHNR and CDR2 is FQNEAQ (reference sequence). CDR3 in DNA: TGTGCCAGCAGCTTAGGGACAGTTTACACTGAAGCTTTCTTT. Its translation is CASSLGTVYTEAFF.

The chain employs TRBV7-9 and TRBJ2-3, with D unresolved. Germline V lookup: CDR1 SEHNR, CDR2 FQNEAQ (reference sequence). V was clipped by 4 bases and J by 3 bases, with 11 bases between them. The CDR3 spans 14 residues. The CDR3 region is CASSSPGPTDTQYF. As DNA, the CDR3 is TGTGCCAGCAGCTCCCCCGGCCCGACAGATACGCAGTATTTT.

This clone has only one observation. The CDR3 protein is CASSQDRGLEKLFF. As DNA, the CDR3 is TGCGCCAGCAGCCAAGATCGGGGGTTAGAAAAACTGTTTTTT. The rearrangement joins TRBV4-3 to TRBJ1-4; TRBD1 is a possible D gene (5 bases). Deletions cut 0 bases from V and 8 bases from J, with 10 bases between. The V gene's germline CDR1 is LGHNA and CDR2 YSLEER. The CDR3 has 14 residues.

The CDR3 DNA reads TGTGCCAGCAGCCGGGGCGGGCAGAAAGGCACCGGGGAGCTGTTTTTT. Residues: CASSRGGQKGTGELFF. The V and J genes are TRBV7-8 and TRBJ2-2; D tentatively reads TRBD1 or TRBD2 (5 bases each). Trimming took off 5 bases at V and 4 bases at J, with 17 bases between the two ends. The germline CDR1 and CDR2 sequences are SGHVS and FQNEAQ. The CDR3 is made up of 16 amino acids.

The chain links TRBV6-1 to TRBJ2-7; a possible D gene is TRBD1 (6 bases). Deletions cut 3 bases from V and 3 bases from J, with 21 bases between. CDR1 and CDR2 (germline): MNHNS, SASEGT. The CDR3 consists of 17 residues. CDR3 coding DNA: TGTGCCAGCAGTGAGCGACAGGACCGCGCGCTGCTCTACGAGCAGTACTTC. Amino acid sequence: CASSERQDRALLYEQYF.